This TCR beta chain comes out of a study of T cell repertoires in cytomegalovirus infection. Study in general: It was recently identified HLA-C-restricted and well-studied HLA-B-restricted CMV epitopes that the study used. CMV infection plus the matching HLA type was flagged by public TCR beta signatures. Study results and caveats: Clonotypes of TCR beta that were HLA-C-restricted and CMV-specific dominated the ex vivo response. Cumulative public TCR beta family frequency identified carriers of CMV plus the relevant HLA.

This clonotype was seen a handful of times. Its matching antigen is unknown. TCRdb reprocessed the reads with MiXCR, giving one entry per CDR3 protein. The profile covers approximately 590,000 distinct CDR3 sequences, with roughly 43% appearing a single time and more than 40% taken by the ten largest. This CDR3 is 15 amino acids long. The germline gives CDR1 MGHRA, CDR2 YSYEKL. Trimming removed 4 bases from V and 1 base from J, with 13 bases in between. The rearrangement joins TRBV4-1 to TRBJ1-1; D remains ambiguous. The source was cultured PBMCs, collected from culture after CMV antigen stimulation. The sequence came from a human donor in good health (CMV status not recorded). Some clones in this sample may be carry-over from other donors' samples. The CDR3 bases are TGCGCCAGCAGCCCGGGCCCAGGAAAGAACACTGAAGCTTTCTTT. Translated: CASSPGPGKNTEAFF.